The 19 T cell receptor beta chains listed next were all sequenced from one sample in a study of cytomegalovirus exposure and HLA in healthy donors. PCR amplification relied on 60 Vbeta primers (plus 13 Jbeta primers). Using immunoSEQ multiplex PCR, the repertoire was profiled, and TCRdb retains in-frame clones only, with some absent. The data hold under 200,000 clones, with 84% observed a single time. The sequenced sample consisted of PBMCs. Receptors were obtained from a boy between 2 and 10 years old in good health and CMV-seronegative.

This clone was counted a single time. The chain combines TRBV11-2 with TRBJ1-1; the D is unclear. Trimming cost V 7 bases and J 0 bases, with 24 bases left between them. The CDR3 consists of 18 residues. Germline loops: CDR1 SGHAT, CDR2 FQNNGV. CDR3 sequence reads: CASNPRRPLALLNTEAFF. For the CDR3, the DNA is TGTGCCAGCAACCCCCGGCGGCCCTTGGCGTTATTGAACACTGAAGCTTTCTTT.

This chain connects TRBV21-1 to TRBJ2-7; the table assigns TRBD1, which was not confirmed against the DNA. TRBV21-1 is termed a pseudogene. The CDR3 extends over 14 amino acids. CDR3 protein: CAGTGSTVSYEQYF. The CDR3, as DNA: TGTGCCGGGACAGGCAGCACGGTCTCCTACGAGCAGTACTTC.

The rearrangement uses TRBV4-2 and TRBJ2-1; 14 bases align to TRBD2. CDR1 and CDR2 from the germline V gene are LGHNA and YNFKEQ. This CDR3 contains 16 residues. J was trimmed by 7 bases and V by 4 bases; bases with no gene match: 6. The CDR3: CASSLTGTSGRNEQFF. The CDR3 DNA reads TGTGCCAGCAGCCTCACCGGGACTAGCGGGAGAAATGAGCAGTTCTTC.

J is TRBJ2-7 and V is TRBV21-1; the table's TRBD1 call for D was not verified on the DNA. TRBV21-1 is an annotated pseudogene. The CDR3 is made up of 13 amino acids. CDR3 sequence (DNA): TGTGCCAGCAGCAGGCCTGTTCCCTACGAGCAGTACTTC. Translated, it gives CASSRPVPYEQYF.

The chain uses TRBV12-5 and TRBJ1-2, with D maybe TRBD1 (6 bases). The V and J ends lost 0 bases and 4 bases respectively, with 9 bases between them. The CDR3 runs to 14 residues. Germline lookup yields CDR1 LGHNT and CDR2 FRNRAP. Here the CDR3 DNA reads TGTGCTAGTGGTTTGGTAATAGGGGGCTATGGCTACACCTTC. This gives the protein CASGLVIGGYGYTF.

The V call is TRBV5-4, the J call TRBJ2-1; 7 nucleotides match TRBD1. This CDR3 has 15 residues. Germline CDR1 is SGHNT and CDR2 is YYREEE (reference sequence). V was pared by 5 bases and J by 0 bases, with 5 bases of the junction left unmatched. CDR3 bases: TGTGCCAGCAGACTGGACAGGTACTCCTACAATGAGCAGTTCTTC. Translation gives CASRLDRYSYNEQFF.

The chain joins TRBV19 to TRBJ2-3, with a tentative D call TRBD2 (5 bases). Germline V gene sequence: CDR1 LNHDA, CDR2 SQIVND (reference sequence). CDR3 length: 13 residues. Between the trimmed V and J ends, which lost 6 bases and 4 bases, there was a span of 11 bases. CDR3 loop: CASRGSLSDTQYF. The CDR3 DNA sequence: TGTGCCAGTAGGGGGAGTTTGTCAGATACGCAGTATTTT.

The gene calls are TRBV27 and TRBJ1-2, with a weak D call TRBD1 (5 bases). CDR3 length: 16 residues. V lost 3 bases and J lost 0, with 14 bases in between. Germline assignment: CDR1 MNHEY and CDR2 SMNVEV (reference sequence). The CDR3 sequence is CASSFSAGFANYGYTF. DNA of the CDR3: TGTGCCAGCAGTTTCTCAGCAGGGTTTGCTAACTATGGCTACACCTTC.

This chain uses TRBV5-4 with TRBJ2-3, with D possibly being TRBD1 (5 bases). The CDR3 runs to 14 residues. Germline V gives CDR1 SGHNT, CDR2 YYREEE (reference sequence). Trimming stripped 6 bases from V and 1 base from J, with 12 bases between. The CDR3 DNA follows: TGTGCCAGCACCCAATTCAGGGGCACAGATACGCAGTATTTT. This sequence encodes CASTQFRGTDTQYF.

The rearrangement links TRBV28 to TRBJ2-3; 8 bases line up with TRBD1. Germline assignment: CDR1 MDHEN and CDR2 SYDVKM. V shed 5 bases and J 6 bases; nucleotides not matched to a gene: 7. The length of the CDR3 is 14 residues. CDR3 nucleotides: TGTGCCAGCAGTCTCTCAGACAGGGGCGATACGCAGTATTTT. It translates to CASSLSDRGDTQYF.

The V call is TRBV6-5, the J call TRBJ1-5; 7 nucleotides line up with TRBD1. Germline values: CDR1 MNHEY, CDR2 SVGAGI. This CDR3 contains 13 residues. V gave up 4 bases and J gave up 6 bases; unmatched junction bases: 3. CDR3 loop: CASSSDRAQPQHF. Written as DNA, the CDR3 is TGTGCCAGCAGTTCCGACAGGGCTCAGCCCCAGCATTTT.

The V gene is TRBV15, the J gene TRBJ1-1; D possibly corresponds to TRBD1 (5 bases). Germline CDR1 reads LNHNV; CDR2 reads YYDKDF (reference sequence). With 0 bases removed from V and 9 bases from J, the gap between germline ends came to 14 bases. CDR3 length equals 14 residues. The CDR3 here is CATSRDPGYAKAFF. DNA of the CDR3: TGTGCCACCAGCAGAGATCCAGGGTACGCGAAAGCTTTCTTT.

The chain combines TRBV11-3 with TRBJ2-1; D possibly corresponds to TRBD2 (5 bases). Trimming left V 2 bases short and J 3 bases short, with 14 bases between. CDR3 size: 16 residues. CDR1 SGHNT and CDR2 YENEEA come from the germline V gene. The DNA for the CDR3 is TGTGCCAGCAGCTTACACTACCGGGGTAGCTACAATGAGCAGTTCTTC. Its translation: CASSLHYRGSYNEQFF.

This clone was seen a single time. Relative to the germline gene, one junction end is altered; a read error may explain this. J is TRBJ2-7 and V is TRBV7-9; 9 bases are shared with TRBD1. Per the germline V gene, CDR1 is SEHNR and CDR2 is FQNEAQ (reference sequence). The CDR3 has 13 residues. As DNA, the CDR3 is TGTGCCAGCAGCCCAGACAGGGGGGACGAGCGGTACTTC. It is translated as CASSPDRGDERYF.

V and J are TRBV7-8 and TRBJ1-5; TRBD1 is a possible D gene (5 bases). Trimming left V 5 bases short and J 3 bases short, with 11 bases between. The CDR3 spans 14 residues. Germline CDR1 and CDR2: SGHVS and FQNEAQ. CDR3 sequence reads: CASSPDSFNQPQHF. The CDR3 DNA sequence: TGTGCCAGCAGCCCAGACAGTTTCAATCAGCCCCAGCATTTT.

The CDR3 DNA follows: TGTGCCAGCGAGGAGGATGGGAGAGTGAACACCGGGGAGCTGTTTTTT. It translates to CASEEDGRVNTGELFF. The V and J genes are TRBV7-6 and TRBJ2-2; a weak D match, TRBD2 (5 bases). CDR3 size: 16 residues. Trimming removed 8 bases at V and 1 base at J, with 17 bases between. In germline, CDR1 is SGHVS, CDR2 FNYEAQ.

CDR3 nucleotides: TGTGCCAGCAGCTTAGACGTAGCGAACACCGGGGAGCTGTTTTTT. Amino acid sequence: CASSLDVANTGELFF. The V call is TRBV13, the J call TRBJ2-2; no reliable D call. CDR3 size: 15 residues. The V end was cut by 1 base, the J end by 0 bases, with 6 bases between. Germline V CDR1 and CDR2: PRHDT, FYEKMQ (reference sequence).

This chain uses TRBV6-4 with TRBJ2-2; the D gene is possibly TRBD2 (5 bases). The CDR3 has 12 amino acids. CDR1 and CDR2 from the germline V gene are MRHNA and SNTAGT. V lost 3 bases and J lost 6, with 5 bases in between. CDR3 in amino acids: CASSERAGELFF. As DNA, the CDR3 is TGTGCCAGCAGTGAGAGGGCCGGGGAGCTGTTTTTT.

This sequence joins TRBV5-4 and TRBJ1-4; D call uncertain. Per the germline V gene, CDR1 is SGHNT and CDR2 is YYREEE (reference sequence). The CDR3 covers 13 residues. The V end was cut by 4 bases, the J end by 4 bases, with 8 bases between. This CDR3 reads CASSAQNNEKLFF. In DNA, the CDR3 is TGTGCCAGCAGCGCACAGAATAATGAAAAACTGTTTTTT.